The present T cell receptor beta chain was sequenced within a study of T cell changes during pregnancy in multiple sclerosis. The CDR3 runs 13 residues. Trimming stripped 0 bases from V and 6 bases from J, with 6 bases between. CDR1 is MNHEY and CDR2 is SVGAGI in the germline V gene. TCRdb keeps only in-frame clones here, not all; method: immunoSEQ multiplex PCR. Altogether fewer than 95,000 clones are present, 80% to 95% being singletons, with the ten largest covering approximately 1.6%. This receptor was taken from a female donor in good health, enrolled as a control in a pregnancy study. The V call is TRBV6-5, the J call TRBJ1-5; D call uncertain. The input for sequencing was peripheral blood, taken in the first trimester of pregnancy. The CDR3 sequence is CASSYSPSQPQHF. CDR3 in DNA: TGTGCCAGCAGTTACTCTCCGTCTCAGCCCCAGCATTTT.